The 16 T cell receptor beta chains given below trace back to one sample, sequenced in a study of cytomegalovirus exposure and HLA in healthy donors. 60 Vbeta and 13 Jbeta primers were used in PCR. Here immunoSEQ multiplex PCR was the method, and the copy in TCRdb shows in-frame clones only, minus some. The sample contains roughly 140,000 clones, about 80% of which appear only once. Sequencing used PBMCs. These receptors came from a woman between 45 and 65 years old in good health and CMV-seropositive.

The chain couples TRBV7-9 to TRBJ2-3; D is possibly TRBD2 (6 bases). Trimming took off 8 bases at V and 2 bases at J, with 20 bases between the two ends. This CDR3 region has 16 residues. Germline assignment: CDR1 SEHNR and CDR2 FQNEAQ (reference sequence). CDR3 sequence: CASESRGSPYTDTQYF. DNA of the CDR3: TGTGCCAGCGAGTCACGGGGGTCTCCCTACACAGATACGCAGTATTTT.

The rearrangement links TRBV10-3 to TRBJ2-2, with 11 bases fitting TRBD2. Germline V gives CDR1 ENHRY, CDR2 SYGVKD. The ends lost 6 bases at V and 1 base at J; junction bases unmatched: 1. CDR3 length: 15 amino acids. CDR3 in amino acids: CAISTSGGNTGELFF. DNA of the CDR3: TGTGCCATCAGCACTAGCGGGGGGAACACCGGGGAGCTGTTTTTT.

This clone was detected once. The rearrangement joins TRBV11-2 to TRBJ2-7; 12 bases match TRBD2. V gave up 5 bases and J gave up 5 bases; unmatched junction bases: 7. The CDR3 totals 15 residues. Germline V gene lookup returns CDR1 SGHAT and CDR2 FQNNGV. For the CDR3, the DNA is TGTGCCAGCAGCCCGGGGCCTAGCGGGGGGGACGAGCAGTACTTC. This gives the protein CASSPGPSGGDEQYF.

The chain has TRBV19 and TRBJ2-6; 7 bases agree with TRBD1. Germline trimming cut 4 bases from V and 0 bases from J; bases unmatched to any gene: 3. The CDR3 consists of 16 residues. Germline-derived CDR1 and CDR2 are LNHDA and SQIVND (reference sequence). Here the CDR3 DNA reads TGTGCCAGTAGTACCTGGACAGGCTCTGGGGCCAACGTCCTGACTTTC. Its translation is CASSTWTGSGANVLTF. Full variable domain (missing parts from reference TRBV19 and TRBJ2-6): DGGITQSPKYLFRKEGQNVTLSCEQNLNHDAMYWYRQDPGQGLRLIYYSQIVNDFQKGDIAEGYSVSREKKESFPLTVTSAQKNPTAFYLCASSTWTGSGANVLTFGAGSRLTVL.

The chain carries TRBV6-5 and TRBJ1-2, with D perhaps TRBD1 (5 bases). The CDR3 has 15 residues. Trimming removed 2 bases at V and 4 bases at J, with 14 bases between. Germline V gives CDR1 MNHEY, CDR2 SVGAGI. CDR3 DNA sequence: TGTGCCAGCAGTTACGCCGGCAGGGAAATCTATGGCTACACCTTC. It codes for CASSYAGREIYGYTF.

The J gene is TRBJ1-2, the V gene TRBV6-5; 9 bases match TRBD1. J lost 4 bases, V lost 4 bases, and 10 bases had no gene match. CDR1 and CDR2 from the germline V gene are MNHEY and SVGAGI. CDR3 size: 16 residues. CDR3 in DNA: TGTGCCAGCAGTTTTTCCACAGGGGGCCGAGGCTATGGCTACACCTTC. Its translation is CASSFSTGGRGYGYTF.

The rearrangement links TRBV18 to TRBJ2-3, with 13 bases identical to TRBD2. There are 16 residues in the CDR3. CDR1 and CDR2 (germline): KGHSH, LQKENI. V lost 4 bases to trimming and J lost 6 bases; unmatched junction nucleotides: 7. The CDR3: CASSRTSGGMGDTQYF. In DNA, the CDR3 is TGTGCCAGCTCACGGACTAGCGGGGGAATGGGGGATACGCAGTATTTT.

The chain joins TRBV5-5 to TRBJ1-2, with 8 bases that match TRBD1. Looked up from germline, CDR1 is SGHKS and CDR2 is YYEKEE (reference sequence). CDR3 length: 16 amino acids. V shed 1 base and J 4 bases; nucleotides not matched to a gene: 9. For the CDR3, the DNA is TGTGCCAGCAGCTTGCCTCAGGGGGCAGGTCTCTATGGCTACACCTTC. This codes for CASSLPQGAGLYGYTF.

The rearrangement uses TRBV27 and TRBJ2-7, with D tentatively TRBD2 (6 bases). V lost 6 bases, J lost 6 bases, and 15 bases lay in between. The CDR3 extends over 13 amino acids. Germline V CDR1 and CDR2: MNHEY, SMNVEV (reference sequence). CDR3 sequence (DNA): TGTGCCAGCAGCTCCCAACTAGCTGTCGAGCAGTACTTC. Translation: CASSSQLAVEQYF.

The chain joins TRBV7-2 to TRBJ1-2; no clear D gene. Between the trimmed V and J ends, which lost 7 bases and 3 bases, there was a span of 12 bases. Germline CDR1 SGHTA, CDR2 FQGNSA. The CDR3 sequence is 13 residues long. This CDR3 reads CASTHGAYYGYTF. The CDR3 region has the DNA TGTGCCAGCACCCACGGAGCATACTATGGCTACACCTTC.

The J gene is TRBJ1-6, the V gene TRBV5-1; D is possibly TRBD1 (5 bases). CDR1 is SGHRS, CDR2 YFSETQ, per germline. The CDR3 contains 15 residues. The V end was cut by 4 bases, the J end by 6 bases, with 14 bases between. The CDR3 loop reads CASSPDGGTNSPLHF. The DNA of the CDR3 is TGCGCCAGCAGCCCCGACGGGGGAACTAATTCACCCCTCCACTTT.

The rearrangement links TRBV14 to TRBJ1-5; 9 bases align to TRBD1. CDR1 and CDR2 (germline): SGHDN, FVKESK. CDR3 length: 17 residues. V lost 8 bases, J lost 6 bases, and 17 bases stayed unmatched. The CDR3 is CASRKWVRQGESQPQHF. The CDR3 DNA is TGTGCCAGCCGAAAGTGGGTCAGACAGGGGGAAAGTCAGCCCCAGCATTTT.

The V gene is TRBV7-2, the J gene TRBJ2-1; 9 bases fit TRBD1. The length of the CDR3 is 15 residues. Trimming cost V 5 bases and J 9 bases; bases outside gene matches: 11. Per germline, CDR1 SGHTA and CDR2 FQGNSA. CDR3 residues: CASSITGTGIGEQFF. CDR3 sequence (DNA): TGTGCCAGCAGCATCACCGGGACAGGGATCGGTGAGCAGTTCTTC.

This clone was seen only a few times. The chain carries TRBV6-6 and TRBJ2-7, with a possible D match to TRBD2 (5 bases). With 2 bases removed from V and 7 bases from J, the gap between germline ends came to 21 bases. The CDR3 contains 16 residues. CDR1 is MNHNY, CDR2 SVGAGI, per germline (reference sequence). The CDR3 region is CASSYAKERNTGEQYF. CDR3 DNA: TGTGCCAGCAGTTACGCAAAGGAGCGGAATACTGGGGAGCAGTACTTC.

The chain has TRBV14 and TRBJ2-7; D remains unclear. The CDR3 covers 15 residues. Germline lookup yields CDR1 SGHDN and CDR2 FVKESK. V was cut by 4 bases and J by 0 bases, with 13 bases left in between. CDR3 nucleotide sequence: TGTGCCAGCAGCCGTATTATCAACTACTCCTACGAGCAGTACTTC. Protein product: CASSRIINYSYEQYF.

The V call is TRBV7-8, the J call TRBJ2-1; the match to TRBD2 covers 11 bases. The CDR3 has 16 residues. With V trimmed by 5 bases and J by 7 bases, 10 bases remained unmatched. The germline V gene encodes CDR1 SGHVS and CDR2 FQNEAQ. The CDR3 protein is CASSPPSSGGKNEQFF. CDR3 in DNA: TGTGCCAGCAGCCCGCCGTCTAGCGGGGGGAAAAATGAGCAGTTCTTC.